Listed here is a single T cell receptor beta chain. The entry originates in a study of T-cell memory formation after mild COVID-19. Employing constant-segment primers, 5'RACE generated TCR alpha and TCR beta cDNA libraries bearing sample barcodes and UMIs. TCRdb ran MiXCR on the 5' RACE reads and lists one entry per CDR3 protein. The sample lists roughly 500,000 distinct CDR3 sequences; around 20% were seen once. V was clipped by 4 bases and J by 3 bases, with 12 bases between them. CDR3 length equals 14 residues. The chain couples TRBV12-3 or TRBV12-4 to TRBJ1-2, with D perhaps matching TRBD1 (5 bases). The sequence derives from an adult woman who had mild COVID-19 (a few samples of this study predate the infection). Cell type and time point are not known. Specimen: PBMCs or a T cell subset sorted from them (not recorded which). The CDR3 region has the DNA TGTGCCAGCAGTTACCAGGGAGGGTACTATGGCTACACCTTC. It specifies CASSYQGGYYGYTF.